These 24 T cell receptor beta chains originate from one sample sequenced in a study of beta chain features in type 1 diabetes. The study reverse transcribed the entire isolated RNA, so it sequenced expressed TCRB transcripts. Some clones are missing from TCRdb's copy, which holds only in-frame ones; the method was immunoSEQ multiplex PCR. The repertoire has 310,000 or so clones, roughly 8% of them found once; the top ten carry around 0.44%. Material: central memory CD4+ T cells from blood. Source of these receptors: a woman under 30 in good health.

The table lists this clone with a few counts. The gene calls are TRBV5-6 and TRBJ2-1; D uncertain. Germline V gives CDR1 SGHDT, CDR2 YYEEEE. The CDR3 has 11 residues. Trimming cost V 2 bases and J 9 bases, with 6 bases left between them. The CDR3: CASSLQSEQFF. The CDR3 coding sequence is TGTGCCAGCAGCTTACAGAGTGAGCAGTTCTTC.

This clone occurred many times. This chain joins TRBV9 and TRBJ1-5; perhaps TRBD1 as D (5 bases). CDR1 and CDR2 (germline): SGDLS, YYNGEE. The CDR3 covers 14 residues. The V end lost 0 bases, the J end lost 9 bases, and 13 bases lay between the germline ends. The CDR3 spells CASSVDPWGRPQHF. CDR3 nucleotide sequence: TGTGCCAGCAGCGTAGACCCCTGGGGGAGGCCCCAGCATTTT.

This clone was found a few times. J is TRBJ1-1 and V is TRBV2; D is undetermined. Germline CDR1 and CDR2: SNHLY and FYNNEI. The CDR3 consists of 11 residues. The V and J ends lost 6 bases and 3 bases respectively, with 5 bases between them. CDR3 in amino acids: CASRAYTEAFF. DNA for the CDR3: TGTGCCAGCAGGGCGTACACTGAAGCTTTCTTT.

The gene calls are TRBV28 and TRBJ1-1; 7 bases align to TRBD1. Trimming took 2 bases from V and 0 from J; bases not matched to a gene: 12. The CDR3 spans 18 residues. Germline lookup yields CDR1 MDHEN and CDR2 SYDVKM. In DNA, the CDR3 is TGTGCCAGCAGTTTACGACGGGACAGTCTGTTATTGAACACTGAAGCTTTCTTT. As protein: CASSLRRDSLLLNTEAFF. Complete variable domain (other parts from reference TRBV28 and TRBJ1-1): DVKVTQSSRYLVKRTGEKVFLECVQDMDHENMFWYRQDPGLGLRLIYFSYDVKMKEKGDIPEGYSVSREKKERFSLILESASTNQTSMYLCASSLRRDSLLLNTEAFFGQGTRLTVV.

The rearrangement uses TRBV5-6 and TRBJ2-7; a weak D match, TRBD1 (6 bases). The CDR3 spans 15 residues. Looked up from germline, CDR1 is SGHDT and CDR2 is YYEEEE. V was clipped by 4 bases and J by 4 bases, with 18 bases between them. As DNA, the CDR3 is TGTGCCAGCAGCAGGACCAGGGGCCCAGGTTACGAGCAGTACTTC. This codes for CASSRTRGPGYEQYF.

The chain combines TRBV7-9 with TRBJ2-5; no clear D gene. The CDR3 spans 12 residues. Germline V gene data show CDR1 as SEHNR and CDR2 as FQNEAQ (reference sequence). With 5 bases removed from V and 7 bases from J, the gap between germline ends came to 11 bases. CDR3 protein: CASSPWVGTQYF. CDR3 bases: TGTGCCAGCAGCCCCTGGGTAGGGACCCAGTACTTC.

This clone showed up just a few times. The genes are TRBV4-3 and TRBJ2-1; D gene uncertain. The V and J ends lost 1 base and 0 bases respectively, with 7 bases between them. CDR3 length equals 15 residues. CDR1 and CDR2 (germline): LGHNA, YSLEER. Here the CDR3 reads CASSQAISSYNEQFF. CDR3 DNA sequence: TGCGCCAGCAGCCAAGCCATTTCCTCCTACAATGAGCAGTTCTTC.

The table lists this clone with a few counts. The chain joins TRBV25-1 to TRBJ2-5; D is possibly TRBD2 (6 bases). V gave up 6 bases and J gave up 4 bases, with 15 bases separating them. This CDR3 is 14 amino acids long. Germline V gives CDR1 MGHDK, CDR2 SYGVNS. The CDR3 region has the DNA TGTGCCAGCAGCCCTCTCGTGGGAGGAGAGACCCAGTACTTC. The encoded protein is CASSPLVGGETQYF.

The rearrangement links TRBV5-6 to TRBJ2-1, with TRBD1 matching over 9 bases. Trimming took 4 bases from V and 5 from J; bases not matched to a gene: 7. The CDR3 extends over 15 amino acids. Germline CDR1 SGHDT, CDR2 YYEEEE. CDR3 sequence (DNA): TGTGCCAGCAGCCCAGATGGGACAGGGAACAATGAGCAGTTCTTC. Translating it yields CASSPDGTGNNEQFF. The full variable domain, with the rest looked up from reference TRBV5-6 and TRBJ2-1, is DAGVTQSPTHLIKTRGQQVTLRCSPKSGHDTVSWYQQALGQGPQFIFQYYEEEERQRGNFPDRFSGHQFPNYSSELNVNALLLGDSALYLCASSPDGTGNNEQFFGPGTRLTVL.

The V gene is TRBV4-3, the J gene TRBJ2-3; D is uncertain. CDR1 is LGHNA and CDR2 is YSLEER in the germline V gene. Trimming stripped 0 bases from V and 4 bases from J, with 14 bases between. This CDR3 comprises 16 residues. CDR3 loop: CASSQEPPFLADTQYF. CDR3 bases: TGCGCCAGCAGCCAAGAACCTCCCTTTCTTGCAGATACGCAGTATTTT.

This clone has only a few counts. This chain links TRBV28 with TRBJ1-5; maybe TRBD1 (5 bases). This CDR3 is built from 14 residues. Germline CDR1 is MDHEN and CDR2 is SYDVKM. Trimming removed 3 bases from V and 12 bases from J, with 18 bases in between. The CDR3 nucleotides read TGTGCCAGCAGTTTCCGTAATGGATTGGGGCGCCAGCATTTT. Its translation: CASSFRNGLGRQHF.

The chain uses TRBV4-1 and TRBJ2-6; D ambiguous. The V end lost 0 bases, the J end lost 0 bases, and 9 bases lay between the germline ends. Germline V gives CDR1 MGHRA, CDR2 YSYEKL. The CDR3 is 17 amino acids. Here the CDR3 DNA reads TGCGCCAGCAGCCAAGATCATCGGGTCTCTGGGGCCAACGTCCTGACTTTC. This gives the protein CASSQDHRVSGANVLTF.

In DNA, the CDR3 is TGTGCCAGCTCACAAGACGCGGGTTACGAGCAGTACTTC. This codes for CASSQDAGYEQYF. V and J are TRBV18 and TRBJ2-7, with D tentatively TRBD2 (5 bases). The germline V and J ends were trimmed by 4 bases and 4 bases, with 11 bases remaining between them. This CDR3 has 13 residues. Germline CDR1 reads KGHSH; CDR2 reads LQKENI.

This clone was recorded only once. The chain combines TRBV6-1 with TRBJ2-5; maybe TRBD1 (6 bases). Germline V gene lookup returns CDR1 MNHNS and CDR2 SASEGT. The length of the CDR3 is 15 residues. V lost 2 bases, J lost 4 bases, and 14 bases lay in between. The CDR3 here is CASSEQTGFGETQYF. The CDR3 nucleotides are TGTGCCAGCAGTGAACAAACAGGGTTCGGAGAGACCCAGTACTTC.

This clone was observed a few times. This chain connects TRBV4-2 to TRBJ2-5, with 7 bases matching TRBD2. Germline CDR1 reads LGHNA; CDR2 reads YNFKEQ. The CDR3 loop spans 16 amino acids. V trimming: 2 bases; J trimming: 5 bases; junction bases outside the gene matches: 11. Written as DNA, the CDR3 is TGTGCCAGCAGCCAACCCCCAGGACTAGGGGCGGAGACCCAGTACTTC. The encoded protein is CASSQPPGLGAETQYF.

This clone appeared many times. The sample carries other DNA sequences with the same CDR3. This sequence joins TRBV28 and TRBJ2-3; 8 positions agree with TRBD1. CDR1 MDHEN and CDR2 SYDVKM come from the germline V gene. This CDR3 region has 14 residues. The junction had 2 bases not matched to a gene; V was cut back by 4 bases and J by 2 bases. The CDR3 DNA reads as TGTGCCAGCAGTTCAGGGGGCCCCACAGATACGCAGTATTTT. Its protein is CASSSGGPTDTQYF.

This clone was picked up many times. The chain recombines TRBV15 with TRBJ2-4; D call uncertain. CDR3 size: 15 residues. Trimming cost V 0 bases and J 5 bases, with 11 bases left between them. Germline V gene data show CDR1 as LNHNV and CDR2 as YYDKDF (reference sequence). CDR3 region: CATSRDHGWQNIQYF. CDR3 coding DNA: TGTGCCACCAGCAGAGATCACGGGTGGCAAAACATTCAGTACTTC.

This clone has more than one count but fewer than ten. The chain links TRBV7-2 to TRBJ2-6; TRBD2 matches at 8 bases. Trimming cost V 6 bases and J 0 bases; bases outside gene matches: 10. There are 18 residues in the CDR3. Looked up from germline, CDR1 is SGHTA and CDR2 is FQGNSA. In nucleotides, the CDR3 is TGTGCCAGCAGTTTTAGTAGCGGGAAGGGCTCTGGGGCCAACGTCCTGACTTTC. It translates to CASSFSSGKGSGANVLTF.

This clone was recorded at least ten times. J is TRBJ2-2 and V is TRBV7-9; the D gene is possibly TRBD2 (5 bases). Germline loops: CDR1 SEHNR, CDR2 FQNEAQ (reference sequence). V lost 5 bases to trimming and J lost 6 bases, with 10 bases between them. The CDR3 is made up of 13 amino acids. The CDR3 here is CASSPRGAGELFF. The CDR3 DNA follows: TGTGCCAGCAGCCCTCGGGGAGCCGGGGAGCTGTTTTTT.

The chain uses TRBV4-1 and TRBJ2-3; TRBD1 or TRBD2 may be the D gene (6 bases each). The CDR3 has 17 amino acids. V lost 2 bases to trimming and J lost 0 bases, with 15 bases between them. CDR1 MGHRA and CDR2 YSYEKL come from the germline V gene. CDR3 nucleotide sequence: TGCGCCAGCAGCCAATCGGGGGCAGTCTCTAGCACAGATACGCAGTATTTT. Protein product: CASSQSGAVSSTDTQYF.

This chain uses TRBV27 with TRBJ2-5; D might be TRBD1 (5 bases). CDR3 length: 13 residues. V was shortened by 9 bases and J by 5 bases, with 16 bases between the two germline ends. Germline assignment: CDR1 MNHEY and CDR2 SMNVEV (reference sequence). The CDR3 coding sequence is TGTGCCAGTAGACAGAATTTTCTTGAGACCCAGTACTTC. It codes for CASRQNFLETQYF.

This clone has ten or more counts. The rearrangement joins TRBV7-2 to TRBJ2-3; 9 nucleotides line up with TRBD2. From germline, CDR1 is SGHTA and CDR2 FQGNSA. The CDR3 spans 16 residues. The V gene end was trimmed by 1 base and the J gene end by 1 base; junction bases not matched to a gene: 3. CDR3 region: CASSLGAGGGTDTQYF. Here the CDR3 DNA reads TGTGCCAGCAGCTTAGGTGCGGGAGGGGGCACAGATACGCAGTATTTT.

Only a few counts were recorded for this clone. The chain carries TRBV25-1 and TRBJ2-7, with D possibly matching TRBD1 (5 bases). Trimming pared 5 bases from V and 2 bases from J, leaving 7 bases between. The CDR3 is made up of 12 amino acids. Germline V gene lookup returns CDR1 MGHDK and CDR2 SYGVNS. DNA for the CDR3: TGTGCCAGCAGTAGCAGGGCCTACGAGCAGTACTTC. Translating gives CASSSRAYEQYF.

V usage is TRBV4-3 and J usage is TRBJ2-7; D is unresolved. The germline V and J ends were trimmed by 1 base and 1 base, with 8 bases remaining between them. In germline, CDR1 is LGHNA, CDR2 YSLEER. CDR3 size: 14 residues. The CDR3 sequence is CASSQGPFSYEQYF. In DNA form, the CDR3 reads TGCGCCAGCAGCCAAGGTCCCTTTTCCTACGAGCAGTACTTC.